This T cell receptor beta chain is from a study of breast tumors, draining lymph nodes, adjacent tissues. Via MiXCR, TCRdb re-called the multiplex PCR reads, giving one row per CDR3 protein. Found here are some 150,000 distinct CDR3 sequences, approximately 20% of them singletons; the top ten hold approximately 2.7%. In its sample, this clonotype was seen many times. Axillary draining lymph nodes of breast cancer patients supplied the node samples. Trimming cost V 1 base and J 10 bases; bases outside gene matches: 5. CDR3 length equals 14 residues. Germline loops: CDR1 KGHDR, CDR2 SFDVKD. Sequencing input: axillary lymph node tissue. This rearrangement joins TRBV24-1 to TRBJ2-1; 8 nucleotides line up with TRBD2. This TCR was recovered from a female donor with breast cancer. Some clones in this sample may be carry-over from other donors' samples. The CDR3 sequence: CATSDFGRGMEQFF. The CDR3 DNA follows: TGTGCCACCAGTGATTTCGGGAGGGGAATGGAGCAGTTCTTC.